The text below deals with one T cell receptor beta chain. The sample originates from a study of CD8+ T cells in alopecia areata. The CDR3 loop spans 15 amino acids. From germline, CDR1 is SGHRS and CDR2 YFSETQ. V was cut by 7 bases and J by 2 bases, with 13 bases left in between. Sequencing relied on a cDNA template that was reverse transcribed from extracted RNA. Repertoires were generated with immunoSEQ multiplex PCR, while TCRdb's copy carries only in-frame clones and drops some. The profile shows 110,000 to 150,000 clones, under 60% of them singletons. The chain has TRBV5-1 and TRBJ2-6; D gene uncertain. The source material was CD4+ T cells sorted from blood, sampled at week 0. This sequence was found in a human donor with alopecia areata. The CDR3 loop reads CASHNFVAGANVLTF. CDR3 DNA sequence: TGCGCCAGCCACAACTTCGTCGCTGGGGCCAACGTCCTGACTTTC. Full variable domain (outside the CDR3, taken from reference TRBV5-1 and TRBJ2-6): KAGVTQTPRYLIKTRGQQVTLSCSPISGHRSVSWYQQTPGQGLQFLFEYFSETQRNKGNFPGRFSGRQFSNSRSEMNVSTLELGDSALYLCASHNFVAGANVLTFGAGSRLTVL.